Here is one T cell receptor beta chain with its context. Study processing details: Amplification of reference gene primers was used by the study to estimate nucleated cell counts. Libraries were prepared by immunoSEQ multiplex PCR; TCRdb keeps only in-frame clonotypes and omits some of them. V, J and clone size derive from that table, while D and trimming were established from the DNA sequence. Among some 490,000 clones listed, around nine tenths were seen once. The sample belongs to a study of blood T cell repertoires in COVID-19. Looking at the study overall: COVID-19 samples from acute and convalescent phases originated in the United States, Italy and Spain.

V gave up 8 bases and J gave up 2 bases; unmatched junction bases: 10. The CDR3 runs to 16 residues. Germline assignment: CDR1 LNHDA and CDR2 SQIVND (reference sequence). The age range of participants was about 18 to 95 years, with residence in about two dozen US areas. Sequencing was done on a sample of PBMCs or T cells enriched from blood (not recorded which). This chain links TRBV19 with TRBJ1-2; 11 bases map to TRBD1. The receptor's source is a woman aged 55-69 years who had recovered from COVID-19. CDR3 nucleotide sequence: TGTGCCAGTGCGTCCCGGACAGGGGGCCGAAACTATGGCTACACCTTC. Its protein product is CASASRTGGRNYGYTF.